The 16 T cell receptor beta chains in this list originate from one sample, sequenced in a study of blood T cell repertoires in COVID-19. Repertoires were generated with immunoSEQ multiplex PCR, while TCRdb's copy carries only in-frame clones and drops some. This sample has a few hundred thousand clones; approximately 82% occur once, and the top ten carry around 1.5%. The sample comprised peripheral blood. All receptors come from a woman between 35 and 50 years old who had recovered from COVID-19.

The J gene is TRBJ2-7, the V gene TRBV6-5, with 7 positions matching TRBD1. This CDR3 contains 13 residues. CDR1 MNHEY and CDR2 SVGAGI come from the germline V gene. Losses at the gene ends were 5 bases for V and 7 bases for J; bases not matched to a gene: 8. The DNA of the CDR3 is TGTGCCAGCAGTACCCGGGACAGCTGGGAGCAGTACTTC. Residues: CASSTRDSWEQYF.

The genes are TRBV21-1 and TRBJ1-6. TRBV21-1 represents a pseudogene. CDR3 length: 16 amino acids. The CDR3 DNA sequence: TGTGCCAGCAGCAAACCGACGGGGGGGCCTAATTCACCCCTCCACTTT. It codes for CASSKPTGGPNSPLHF.

V gene TRBV2 combines with J gene TRBJ1-3; TRBD1 is a possible D gene (5 bases). Germline loops: CDR1 SNHLY, CDR2 FYNNEI. V lost 3 bases, J lost 4 bases, and 10 bases lay in between. This CDR3 has 14 residues. Here the CDR3 DNA reads TGTGCCAGCAGTGACAGGGAGGTCGGAAACACCATATATTTT. Its translation: CASSDREVGNTIYF.

V and J are TRBV28 and TRBJ1-2; possibly TRBD1 for D (5 bases). Trimming stripped 6 bases from V and 4 bases from J, with 12 bases between. The CDR3 has 13 amino acids. Germline V gene sequence: CDR1 MDHEN, CDR2 SYDVKM. CDR3 sequence (DNA): TGTGCCAGCAGGGAGACAGCAACCTATGGCTACACCTTC. The encoded protein is CASRETATYGYTF.

V usage is TRBV5-5 and J usage is TRBJ2-7; 9 positions agree with TRBD1. The CDR3 is 15 amino acids. The ends lost 3 bases at V and 3 bases at J; junction bases unmatched: 7. Germline V CDR1 and CDR2: SGHKS, YYEKEE (reference sequence). The CDR3 nucleotides are TGTGCCAGCAGCTGGGGTGGGACAGGGCACTACGAGCAGTACTTC. Residues: CASSWGGTGHYEQYF. Drawing the rest from reference TRBV5-5 and TRBJ2-7, the complete variable domain is DAGVTQSPTHLIKTRGQQVTLRCSPISGHKSVSWYQQVLGQGPQFIFQYYEKEERGRGNFPDRFSARQFPNYSSELNVNALLLGDSALYLCASSWGGTGHYEQYFGPGTRLTVT.

The chain uses TRBV5-1 and TRBJ1-5, with TRBD1 identical over 8 bases. CDR1 is SGHRS and CDR2 is YFSETQ in the germline V gene. This CDR3 comprises 15 residues. V shed 0 bases, J shed 2 bases, and the junction held 1 base outside the gene matches. The CDR3 sequence: CASSLGTGRNQPQHF. Written as DNA, the CDR3 is TGCGCCAGCAGCTTGGGGACAGGGCGCAATCAGCCCCAGCATTTT.

The chain has TRBV5-6 and TRBJ2-6; perhaps TRBD1 as D (6 bases). Per germline, CDR1 SGHDT and CDR2 YYEEEE. The V gene lost 4 bases and the J gene lost 0 bases, with 17 bases spanning the gap. The CDR3 totals 18 residues. CDR3 DNA sequence: TGTGCCAGCAGCGCACAACCGGGACAAATCTCTGGGGCCAACGTCCTGACTTTC. This encodes CASSAQPGQISGANVLTF.

This clone has just a few counts. The chain employs TRBV19 and TRBJ1-1; D not resolved. The CDR3 is 15 amino acids. V shed 7 bases and J shed 4 bases, with 19 bases lying between them. CDR1 LNHDA and CDR2 SQIVND come from the germline V gene (reference sequence). The CDR3: CASIRISDGGTEAFF. Here the CDR3 DNA reads TGTGCCAGTATTCGGATCAGCGACGGAGGCACTGAAGCTTTCTTT.

The V call is TRBV10-3, the J call TRBJ2-3, with D maybe TRBD1 (5 bases). CDR3 length: 16 amino acids. Trimming left V 4 bases short and J 1 base short, with 15 bases between. CDR1 and CDR2 from the germline V gene are ENHRY and SYGVKD. The CDR3 sequence is CAISGSDRARTDTQYF. The CDR3 coding sequence is TGTGCCATCAGTGGGTCAGACAGAGCACGCACAGATACGCAGTATTTT.

This clone appeared a few times. The chain links TRBV11-3 to TRBJ1-1; the match to TRBD1 covers 8 bases. Germline CDR1 and CDR2: SGHNT and YENEEA. This CDR3 has 13 amino acids. V lost 6 bases to trimming and J lost 3 bases; unmatched junction nucleotides: 3. The chain's CDR3 is CASSQGADTEAFF. The CDR3 nucleotides are TGTGCCAGCAGTCAGGGGGCTGACACTGAAGCTTTCTTT.

This sequence joins TRBV18 and TRBJ2-1, with TRBD2 matching over 9 bases. Trimming at V came to 3 bases and at J to 2 bases, leaving 2 bases not matched to a gene. CDR1 and CDR2 from the germline V gene are KGHSH and LQKENI. The CDR3 covers 15 residues. For the CDR3, the DNA is TGTGCCAGCTCACCGCTAGCGGGGCCCTACAATGAGCAGTTCTTC. This encodes CASSPLAGPYNEQFF.

This rearrangement joins TRBV5-1 to TRBJ2-5; 7 bases match TRBD1. V lost 2 bases to trimming and J lost 2 bases; unmatched junction nucleotides: 6. The CDR3 has 15 amino acids. The germline V gene encodes CDR1 SGHRS and CDR2 YFSETQ. The CDR3 DNA follows: TGCGCCAGCAGCTTAACAGGACAGGTACAAGAGACCCAGTACTTC. This codes for CASSLTGQVQETQYF.

CDR3 in amino acids: CASSWTGRETQYF. CDR3 nucleotide sequence: TGTGCCAGCAGTTGGACAGGGCGAGAGACCCAGTACTTC. The rearrangement links TRBV7-2 to TRBJ2-5; 8 nucleotides align to TRBD1. The CDR3 contains 13 residues. The trim removed 6 bases at V and 4 bases at J, leaving 4 bases unmatched. CDR1 and CDR2 from the germline V gene are SGHTA and FQGNSA.

This CDR3 reads CASSKSSYEQYF. CDR3 bases: TGTGCCAGCAGCAAGAGCTCCTACGAGCAGTACTTC. The chain is built from TRBV6-2 or TRBV6-3 and TRBJ2-7; D is unresolved. The CDR3 spans 12 residues. The germline V and J ends were trimmed by 6 bases and 0 bases, with 6 bases remaining between them. Germline CDR1 reads MNHEY; CDR2 reads SVGEGT.

V gene TRBV5-5 combines with J gene TRBJ1-4; D gene unclear. This CDR3 is 13 amino acids long. Trimming pared 1 base from V and 8 bases from J, leaving 9 bases between. CDR1 and CDR2 from the germline V gene are SGHKS and YYEKEE (reference sequence). In nucleotides, the CDR3 is TGTGCCAGCAGCTTGCTAGTCCGCGAAAAACTGTTTTTT. Translation: CASSLLVREKLFF.

A single count supports this clone. The chain employs TRBV29-1 and TRBJ2-1, with TRBD2 identical over 11 bases. V dropped 2 bases and J dropped 10; count of bases not matched to a gene: 7. Germline loops: CDR1 SQVTM, CDR2 ANQGSEA. The CDR3 is 14 residues long. The CDR3 DNA reads as TGCAGCGTTGAAAATAGCGGGGGGGCCAGAGAGCAGTTCTTC. Its protein product is CSVENSGGAREQFF.